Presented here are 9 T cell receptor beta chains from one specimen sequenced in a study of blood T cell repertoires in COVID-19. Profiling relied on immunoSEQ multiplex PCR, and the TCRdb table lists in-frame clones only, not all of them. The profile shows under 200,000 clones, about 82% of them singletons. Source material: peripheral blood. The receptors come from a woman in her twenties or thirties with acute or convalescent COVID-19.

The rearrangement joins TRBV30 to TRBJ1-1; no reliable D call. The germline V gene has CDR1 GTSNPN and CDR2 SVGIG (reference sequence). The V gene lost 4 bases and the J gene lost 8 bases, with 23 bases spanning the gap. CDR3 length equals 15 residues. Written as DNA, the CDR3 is TGTGCCTGGATCGGGTTCGGGCGGGTATCTCTGGAAGCTTTCTTT. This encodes CAWIGFGRVSLEAFF.

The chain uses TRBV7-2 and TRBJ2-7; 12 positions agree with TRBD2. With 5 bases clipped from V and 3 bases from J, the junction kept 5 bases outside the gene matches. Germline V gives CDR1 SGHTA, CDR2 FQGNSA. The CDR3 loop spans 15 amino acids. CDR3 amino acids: CASSVALAGGYEQYF. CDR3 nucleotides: TGTGCCAGCAGCGTTGCACTAGCGGGAGGCTACGAGCAGTACTTC.

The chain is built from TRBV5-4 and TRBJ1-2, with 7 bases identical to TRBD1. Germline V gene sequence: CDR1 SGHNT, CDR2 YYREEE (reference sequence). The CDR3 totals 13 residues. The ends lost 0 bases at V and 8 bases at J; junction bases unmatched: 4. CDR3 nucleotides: TGTGCCAGCAGCTTGGGGACAGGTGCCGGCTACACCTTC. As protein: CASSLGTGAGYTF.

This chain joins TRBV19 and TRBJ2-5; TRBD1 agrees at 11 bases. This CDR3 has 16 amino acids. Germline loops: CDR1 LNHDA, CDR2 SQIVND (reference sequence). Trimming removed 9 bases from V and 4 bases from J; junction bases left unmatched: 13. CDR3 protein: CASARPGQGVVETQYF. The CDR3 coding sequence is TGTGCCAGCGCCCGACCGGGACAGGGGGTCGTAGAGACCCAGTACTTC.

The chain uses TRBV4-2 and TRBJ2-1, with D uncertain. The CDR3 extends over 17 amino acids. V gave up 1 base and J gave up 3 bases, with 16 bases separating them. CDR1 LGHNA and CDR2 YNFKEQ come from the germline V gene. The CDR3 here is CASSQGPGDSLYNEQFF. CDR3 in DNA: TGTGCCAGCAGCCAAGGCCCCGGAGACTCCCTCTACAATGAGCAGTTCTTC.

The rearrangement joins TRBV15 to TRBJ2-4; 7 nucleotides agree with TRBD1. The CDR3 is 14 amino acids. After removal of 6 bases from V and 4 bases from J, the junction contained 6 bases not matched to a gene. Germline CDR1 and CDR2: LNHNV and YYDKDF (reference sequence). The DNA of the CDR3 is TGTGCCACCAGTAAGGGGGCGACGAAAAACATTCAGTACTTC. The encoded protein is CATSKGATKNIQYF.

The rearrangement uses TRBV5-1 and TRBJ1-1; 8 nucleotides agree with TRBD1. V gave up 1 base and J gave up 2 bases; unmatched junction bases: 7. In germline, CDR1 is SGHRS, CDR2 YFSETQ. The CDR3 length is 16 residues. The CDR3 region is CASSLTWTGTNTEAFF. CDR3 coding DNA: TGCGCCAGCAGCTTGACCTGGACAGGGACCAACACTGAAGCTTTCTTT.

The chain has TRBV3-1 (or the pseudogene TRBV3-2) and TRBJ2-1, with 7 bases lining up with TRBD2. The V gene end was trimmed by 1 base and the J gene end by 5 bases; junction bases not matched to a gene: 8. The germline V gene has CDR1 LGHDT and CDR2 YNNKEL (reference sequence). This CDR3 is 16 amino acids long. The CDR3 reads CASSQAHAGVHNEQFF. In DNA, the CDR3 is TGTGCCAGCAGCCAAGCCCATGCGGGGGTTCACAATGAGCAGTTCTTC.

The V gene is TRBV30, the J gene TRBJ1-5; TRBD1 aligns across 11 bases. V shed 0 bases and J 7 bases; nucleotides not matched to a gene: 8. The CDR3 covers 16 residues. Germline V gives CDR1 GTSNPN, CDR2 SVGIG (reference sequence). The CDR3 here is CAWSVRRTGGRQPQHF. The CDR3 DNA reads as TGTGCCTGGAGTGTACGACGGACAGGGGGCAGACAGCCCCAGCATTTT.